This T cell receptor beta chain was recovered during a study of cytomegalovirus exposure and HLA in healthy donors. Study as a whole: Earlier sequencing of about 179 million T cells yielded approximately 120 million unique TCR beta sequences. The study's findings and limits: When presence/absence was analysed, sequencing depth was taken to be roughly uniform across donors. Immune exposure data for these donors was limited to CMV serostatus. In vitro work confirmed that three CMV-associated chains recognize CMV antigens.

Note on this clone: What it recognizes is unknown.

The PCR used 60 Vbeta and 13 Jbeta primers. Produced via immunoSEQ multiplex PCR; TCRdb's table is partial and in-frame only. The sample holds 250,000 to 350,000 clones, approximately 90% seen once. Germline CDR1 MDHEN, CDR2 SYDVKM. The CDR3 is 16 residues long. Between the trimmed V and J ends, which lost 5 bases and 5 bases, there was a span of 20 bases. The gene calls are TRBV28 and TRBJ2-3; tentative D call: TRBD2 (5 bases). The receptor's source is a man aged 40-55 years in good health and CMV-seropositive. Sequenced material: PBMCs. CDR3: CASSLPPGKLGDTQYF. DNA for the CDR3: TGTGCCAGCAGTCTCCCCCCGGGAAAGTTAGGAGATACGCAGTATTTT.